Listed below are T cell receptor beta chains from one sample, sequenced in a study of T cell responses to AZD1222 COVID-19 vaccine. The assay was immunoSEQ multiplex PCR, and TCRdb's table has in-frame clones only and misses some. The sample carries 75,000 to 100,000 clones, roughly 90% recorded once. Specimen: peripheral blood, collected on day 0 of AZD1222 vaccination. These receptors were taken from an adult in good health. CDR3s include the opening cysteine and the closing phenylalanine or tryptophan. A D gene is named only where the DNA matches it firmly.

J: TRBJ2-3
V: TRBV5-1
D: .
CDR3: CASSLAGIASTDTQYF

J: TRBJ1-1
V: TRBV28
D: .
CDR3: CASSQGTITEAFF

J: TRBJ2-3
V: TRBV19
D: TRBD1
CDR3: CASRSGQGWTDTQYF

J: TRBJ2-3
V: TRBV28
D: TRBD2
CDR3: CASNSGGSTDTQYF

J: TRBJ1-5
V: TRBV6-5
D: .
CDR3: CASKDSNQPQHF

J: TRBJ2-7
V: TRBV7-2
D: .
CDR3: CASSPRGTSLEQYF

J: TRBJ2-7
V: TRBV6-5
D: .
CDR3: CASSYSFRSSYEQYF

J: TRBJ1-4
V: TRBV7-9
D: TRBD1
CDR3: CASNPGGEKLFF

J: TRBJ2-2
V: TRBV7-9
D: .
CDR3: CASSLVVLATGELFF

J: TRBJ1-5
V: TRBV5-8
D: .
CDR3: CASSLFYGESNQPQHF

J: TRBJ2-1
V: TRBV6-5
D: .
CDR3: CASSFHTGSYNEQFF

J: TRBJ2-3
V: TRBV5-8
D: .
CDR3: CASSPLWGAGTQYF

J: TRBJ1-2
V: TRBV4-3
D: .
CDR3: CASSQDPGYGYTF

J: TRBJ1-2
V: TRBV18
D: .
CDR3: CASSSSEGLGYGYTF

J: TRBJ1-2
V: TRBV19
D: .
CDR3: CASNPGQATGYTF

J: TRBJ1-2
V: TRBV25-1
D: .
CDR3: CASSENPLNYGYTF